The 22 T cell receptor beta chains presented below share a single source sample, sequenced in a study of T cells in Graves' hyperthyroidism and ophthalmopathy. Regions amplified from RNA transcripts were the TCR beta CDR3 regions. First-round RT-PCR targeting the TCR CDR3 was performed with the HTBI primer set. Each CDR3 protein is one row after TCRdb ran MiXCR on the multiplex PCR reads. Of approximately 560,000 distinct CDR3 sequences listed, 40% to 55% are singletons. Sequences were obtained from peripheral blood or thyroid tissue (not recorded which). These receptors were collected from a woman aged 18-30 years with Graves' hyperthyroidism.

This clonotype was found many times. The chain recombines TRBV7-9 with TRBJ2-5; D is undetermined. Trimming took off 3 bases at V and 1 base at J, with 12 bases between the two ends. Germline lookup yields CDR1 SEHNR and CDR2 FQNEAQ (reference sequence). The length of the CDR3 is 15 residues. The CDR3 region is CASSLSPDLQETQYF. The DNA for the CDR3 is TGTGCCAGCAGCTTGAGTCCCGATCTCCAAGAGACCCAGTACTTC.

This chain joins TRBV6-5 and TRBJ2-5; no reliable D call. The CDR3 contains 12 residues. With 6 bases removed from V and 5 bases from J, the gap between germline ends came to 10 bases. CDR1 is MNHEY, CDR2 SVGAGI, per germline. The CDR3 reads CASSNPLETQYF. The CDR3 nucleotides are TGTGCCAGCAGCAATCCTTTGGAGACCCAGTACTTC.

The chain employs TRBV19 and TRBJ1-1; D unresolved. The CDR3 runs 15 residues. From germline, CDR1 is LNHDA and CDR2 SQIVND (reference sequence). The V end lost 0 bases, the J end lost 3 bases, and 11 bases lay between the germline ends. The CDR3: CASSIDLGLDTEAFF. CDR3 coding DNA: TGTGCCAGTAGTATAGATCTAGGGCTGGACACTGAAGCTTTCTTT.

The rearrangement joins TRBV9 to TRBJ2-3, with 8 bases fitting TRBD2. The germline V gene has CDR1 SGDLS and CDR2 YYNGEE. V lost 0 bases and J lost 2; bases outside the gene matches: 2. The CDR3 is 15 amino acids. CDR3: CASSVAGGPTDTQYF. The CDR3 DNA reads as TGTGCCAGCAGCGTAGCGGGAGGGCCCACAGATACGCAGTATTTT.

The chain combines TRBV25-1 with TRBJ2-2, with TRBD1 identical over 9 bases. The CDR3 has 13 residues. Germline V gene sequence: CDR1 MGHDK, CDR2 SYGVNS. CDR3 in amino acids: CAKGQGNTGELFF. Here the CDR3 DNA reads TGTGCTAAGGGACAGGGGAACACCGGGGAGCTGTTTTTT.

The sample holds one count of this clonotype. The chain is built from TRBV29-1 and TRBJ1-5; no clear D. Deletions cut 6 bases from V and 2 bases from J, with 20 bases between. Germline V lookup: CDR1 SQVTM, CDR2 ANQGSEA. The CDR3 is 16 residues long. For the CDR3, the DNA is TGCAGCGTGCCCTGGGAGGGAGGAGATGGCAATCAGCCCCAGCATTTT. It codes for CSVPWEGGDGNQPQHF.

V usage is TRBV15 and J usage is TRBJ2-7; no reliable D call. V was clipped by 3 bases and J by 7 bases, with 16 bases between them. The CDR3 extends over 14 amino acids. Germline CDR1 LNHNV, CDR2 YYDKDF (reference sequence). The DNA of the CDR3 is TGTGCCACCAGCAGTGCGCGATCACCGACAGAGCAGTACTTC. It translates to CATSSARSPTEQYF.

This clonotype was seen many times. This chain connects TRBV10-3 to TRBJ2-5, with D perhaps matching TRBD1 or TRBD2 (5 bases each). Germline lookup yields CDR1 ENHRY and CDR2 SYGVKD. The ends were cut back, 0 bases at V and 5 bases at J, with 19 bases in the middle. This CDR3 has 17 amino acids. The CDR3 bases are TGTGCCATCAGTGAGTCGAGGGGCCAGGAGTCGAGGGAGACCCAGTACTTC. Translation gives CAISESRGQESRETQYF.

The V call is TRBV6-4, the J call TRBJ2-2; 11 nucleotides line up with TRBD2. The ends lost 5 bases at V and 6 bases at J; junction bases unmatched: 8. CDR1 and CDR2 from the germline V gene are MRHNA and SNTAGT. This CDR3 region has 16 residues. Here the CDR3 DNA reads TGTGCCAGCAGTCACATAGCGGGAGGGAAGGCCGGGGAGCTGTTTTTT. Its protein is CASSHIAGGKAGELFF.

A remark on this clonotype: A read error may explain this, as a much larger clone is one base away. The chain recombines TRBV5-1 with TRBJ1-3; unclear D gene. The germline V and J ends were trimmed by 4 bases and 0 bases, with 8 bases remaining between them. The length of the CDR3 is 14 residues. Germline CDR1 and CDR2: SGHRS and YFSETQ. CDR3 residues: CASSASSSGNTIYF. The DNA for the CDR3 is TGCGCCAGCAGCGCTTCTTCCTCTGGAAACACCATATATTTT.

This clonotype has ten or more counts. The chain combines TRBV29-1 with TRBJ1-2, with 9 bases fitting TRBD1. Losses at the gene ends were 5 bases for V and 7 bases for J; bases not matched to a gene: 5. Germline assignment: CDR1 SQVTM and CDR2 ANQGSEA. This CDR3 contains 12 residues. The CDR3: CSVRVTGGGYTF. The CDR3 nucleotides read TGCAGCGTTCGGGTGACAGGGGGTGGCTACACCTTC.

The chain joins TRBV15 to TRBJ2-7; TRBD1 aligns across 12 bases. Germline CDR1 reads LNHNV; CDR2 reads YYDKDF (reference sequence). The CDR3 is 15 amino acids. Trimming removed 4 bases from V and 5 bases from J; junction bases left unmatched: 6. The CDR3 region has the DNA TGTGCCACCAGCACGGTGGGACAGGGGGCCAACGAGCAGTACTTC. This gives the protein CATSTVGQGANEQYF. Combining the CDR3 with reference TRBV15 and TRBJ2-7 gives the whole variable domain DAMVIQNPRYQVTQFGKPVTLSCSQTLNHNVMYWYQQKSSQAPKLLFHYYDKDFNNEADTPDNFQSRRPNTSFCFLDIRSPGLGDTAMYLCATSTVGQGANEQYFGPGTRLTVT.

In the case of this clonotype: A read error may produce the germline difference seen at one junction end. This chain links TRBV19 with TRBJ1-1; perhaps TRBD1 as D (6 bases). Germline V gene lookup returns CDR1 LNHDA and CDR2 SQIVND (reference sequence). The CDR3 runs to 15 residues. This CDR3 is CVSSTLEGGRTEAFF. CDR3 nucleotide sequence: TGTGTCAGTAGTACCCTCGAAGGGGGACGAACTGAAGCTTTCTTT.

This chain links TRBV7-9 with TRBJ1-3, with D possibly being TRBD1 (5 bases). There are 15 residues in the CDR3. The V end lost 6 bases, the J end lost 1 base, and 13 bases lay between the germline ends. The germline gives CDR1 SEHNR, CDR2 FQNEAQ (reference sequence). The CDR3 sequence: CASSRDDSSGNTIYF. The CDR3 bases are TGTGCCAGCAGTCGGGATGACAGTTCTGGAAACACCATATATTTT.

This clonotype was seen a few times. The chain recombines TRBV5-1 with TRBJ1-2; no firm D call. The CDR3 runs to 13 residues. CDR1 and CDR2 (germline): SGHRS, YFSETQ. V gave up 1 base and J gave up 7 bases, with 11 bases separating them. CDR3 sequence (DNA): TGCGCCAGCAGCTTGCAAATGGCTTCTGGCTACACCTTC. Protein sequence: CASSLQMASGYTF.

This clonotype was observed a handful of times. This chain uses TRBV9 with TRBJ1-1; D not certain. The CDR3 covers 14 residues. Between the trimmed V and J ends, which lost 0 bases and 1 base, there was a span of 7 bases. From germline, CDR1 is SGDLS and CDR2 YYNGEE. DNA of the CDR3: TGTGCCAGCAGCGTAGTCAGAAAGAACACTGAAGCTTTCTTT. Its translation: CASSVVRKNTEAFF.

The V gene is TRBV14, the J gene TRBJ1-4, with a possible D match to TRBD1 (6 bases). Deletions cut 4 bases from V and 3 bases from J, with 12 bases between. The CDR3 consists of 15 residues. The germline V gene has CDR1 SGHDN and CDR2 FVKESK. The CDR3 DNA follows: TGTGCCAGCAGCCTCCAGGGGATGTCTAATGAAAAACTGTTTTTT. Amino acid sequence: CASSLQGMSNEKLFF.

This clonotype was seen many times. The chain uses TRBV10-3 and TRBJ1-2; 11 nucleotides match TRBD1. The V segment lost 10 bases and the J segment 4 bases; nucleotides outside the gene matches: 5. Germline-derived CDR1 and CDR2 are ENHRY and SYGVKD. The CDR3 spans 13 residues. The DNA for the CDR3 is TGTGCCACGGGACAGGGGGTTGCCTATGGCTACACCTTC. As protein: CATGQGVAYGYTF.

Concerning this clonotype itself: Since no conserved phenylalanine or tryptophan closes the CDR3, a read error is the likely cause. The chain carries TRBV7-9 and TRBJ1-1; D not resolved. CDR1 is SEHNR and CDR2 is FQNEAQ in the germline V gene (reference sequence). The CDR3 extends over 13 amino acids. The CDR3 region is CASGKAEDTEAFL. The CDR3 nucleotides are TGCGCGTCTGGAAAGGCCGAGGACACTGAAGCTTTCCTT.

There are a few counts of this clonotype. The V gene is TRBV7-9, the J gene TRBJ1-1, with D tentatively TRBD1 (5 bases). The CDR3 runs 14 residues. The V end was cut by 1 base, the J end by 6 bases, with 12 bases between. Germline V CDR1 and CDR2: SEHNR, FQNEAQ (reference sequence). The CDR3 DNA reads TGTGCCAGCAGCTTAGGGTGGGGGGACTCTGAAGCTTTCTTT. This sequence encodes CASSLGWGDSEAFF.

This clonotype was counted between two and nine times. As DNA, the CDR3 is TGTGCCAGCAGCGAGCACGACAGGGTAGGTACTGAAGCTTTCTTT. It specifies CASSEHDRVGTEAFF. The V gene is TRBV9, the J gene TRBJ1-1; TRBD1 matches at 7 bases. This CDR3 spans 15 amino acids. The trim removed 3 bases at V and 5 bases at J, leaving 10 bases unmatched. Germline-derived CDR1 and CDR2 are SGDLS and YYNGEE.

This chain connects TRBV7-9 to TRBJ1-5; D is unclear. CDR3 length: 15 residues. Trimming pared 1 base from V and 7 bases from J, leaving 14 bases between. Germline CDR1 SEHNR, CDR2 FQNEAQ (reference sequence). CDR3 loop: CASSLEPEGGQPQHF. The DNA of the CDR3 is TGTGCCAGCAGCTTAGAGCCCGAAGGTGGGCAGCCCCAGCATTTT.